Described below is a single T cell receptor beta chain sequence and its context. The table lists this clonotype with a few counts. Its antigen is not yet known. Per-nucleotide qualities are absent, and no much larger clonotype sits a single base away. Ophthalmopathy patients had moderately to severely active disease, Clinical Activity Score of at least 3, NOSPECS grade of at least 4, and duration under 3 months. Any patient with an uncontrolled infection, another autoimmune disease, pregnancy or lactation was excluded. Diagnoses were established on the basis of clinical symptoms, serum thyroxine and TRAb, thyroid ultrasound, and orbital computed tomography. PBMCs were isolated from about 9.1 ml of fresh peripheral blood by Ficoll-Paque density gradient centrifugation. Total RNA was extracted using Trizol reagent, and RNA quality was assessed on an Agilent 2100 Bioanalyzer. Amplification of TCR beta CDR3 regions was carried out from RNA transcripts. The first round of RT-PCR for the TCR CDR3 was performed with the HTBI primer set and the Qiagen OneStep RT-PCR kit. A second multiplex PCR round built the libraries, followed by size selection and purification. Sequencing of the libraries was done on an Illumina HiSeq2000 using paired-end 100 bp reads. Concerning the study's data processing: Raw data were processed with SOAPnuke, discarding reads with adapters, uncalled bases, mean Phred below 15, or no exact constant-primer or identifier match. COPE v1.2.5 was used to merge the high-quality paired reads, and each unique nucleotide sequence was defined as a clonotype. MiTCR v1.1 was used to align clonotypes to the IMGT TRBV, TRBD and TRBJ reference segments. Analysis was restricted to V-J combinations with a frequency above 0.0001, which covered roughly 99% of repertoires. The TCS score was defined as the ratio of F50 (clonal expansion) to E x V (chaos), calculated using BLOSUM62-based TCRdist between CDR3 peptides within each V-J. Welch's t-statistics and random forest reduced 500 to 650 V-J features to 13, which were used in a naive Bayes classifier (R e1071). TCRdb applied fastp at Q25 and MiXCR to the public reads, then kept only in-frame beta chains. Every entry covers one CDR3 protein and lists the most common genes and DNA from its rows. TCRdb, not the original authors, processed these V and J calls. A total of a few hundred thousand distinct CDR3 sequences appear in this sample, 16% of them only once. In total, the top ten clones hold about 3.5% of the sample.

The cysteine opens and the phenylalanine closes a CDR3 of 17 amino acids. Only the CDR3 region is kept as DNA, spanning 51 bases read in frame from base 1. The V end loses 4 bases and the J end loses 3 bases, and a stretch of 20 bases separates them. For CDR1 and CDR2, the germline V gene lists SGDLS and YYNGEE. This sample was taken from a study of T cells in Graves' hyperthyroidism and ophthalmopathy (dated by TCRdb to between 2017 and 2020). With regard to the full study: Peripheral blood was collected at initial diagnosis, before any treatment. To identify distinguishing TCR V-J signatures, a discovery cohort of some 99 patients was used, comprising 40 to 45 with Graves' ophthalmopathy and 57 with stable Graves' hyperthyroidism. An independent validation cohort of around 19 hyperthyroidism patients and more than 15 patients who later progressed to ophthalmopathy tested prospective prediction of ophthalmopathy. The approximately 100 discovery patients were divided at random into training and test sets in a 7:3 ratio. In addition, the study compared T-cell repertoires in thyroid tissue and in blood from several Graves' hyperthyroidism patients. After sampling, hyperthyroidism patients received methimazole starting at 30 mg daily, and ophthalmopathy patients received high-dose intravenous methylprednisolone. According to the paper, TCR Vbeta CDR3 sequencing was carried out on 120 to 150 peripheral blood samples, which came from about 45 ophthalmopathy, approximately 72 hyperthyroidism and roughly 17 progressor patients.

The paper's findings and limits, for the study overall: Ophthalmopathy was separated from stable hyperthyroidism by a 13 V-J signature model, with about 86% sensitivity and 81% to 82% specificity obtained in cross-validation and 80%/75% obtained in testing. Most expanded thyroid clonotypes (frequency above 0.001) were also detected in blood, suggesting blood repertoires may reflect thyroid immune responses. In validation, the model predicted progression to ophthalmopathy with 55% to 71% sensitivity and around 72% specificity, a median of about 6 months before onset. Sample size was not statistically predetermined, and investigators were not blinded to group allocation.

The sample was blood. This sequence uses TRBV9 and TRBJ1-5; the D gene is possibly TRBD1, with 5 bases matching. The origin of this receptor is a woman between 35 and 50 years old with Graves' ophthalmopathy. The CDR3 is CASSPGLVGPTNQPQHF. The sequence in DNA is TGTGCCAGCAGCCCAGGCTTGGTGGGGCCTACCAATCAGCCCCAGCATTTT.